This T cell receptor beta chain was captured in a study of beta chain features in type 1 diabetes. The table lists this clone with a few counts. Its cognate antigen is unknown. Findings and caveats of the study: Comparison showed that naive, central memory and Treg TCRB repertoires appeared more similar among patients than among healthy donors. Cells that show high TCR expression could be over-represented by cDNA sequencing. TCRB rearrangement may or may not be influenced by HLA type; here this remained unresolved. Researchers report that Type 1 diabetes patients had moderately but significantly shorter TCRB CDR3s across all four CD4+ subsets.

The length of the CDR3 is 8 residues. Germline CDR1 and CDR2: MNHEY and SMNVEV (reference sequence). Trimming left V 5 bases short and J 13 bases short, with 6 bases between. Since all of the isolated RNA was reverse transcribed, expressed TCRB transcripts were what got sequenced. About 3.57 million reads were obtained on average from naive, central memory and regulatory T cell samples. Profiling relied on immunoSEQ multiplex PCR, and the TCRdb table lists in-frame clones only, not all of them. The top ten hold roughly 0.015% of the sample, which has some 350,000 clones, about 14% seen once. The source is a woman aged 18-35 years with type 1 diabetes. Sequencing was done on a sample of naive CD4+ T cells from blood. The chain links TRBV27 to TRBJ2-7; the D is unclear. For the CDR3, the DNA is TGTGCCAGCAGTCCGCGTTACTTC. It translates to CASSPRYF.